This is a list of T cell receptor beta chains from one sample in a study of T cells in Graves' hyperthyroidism and ophthalmopathy. TCRdb redid the calling of the multiplex PCR reads with MiXCR, one entry per CDR3 protein. Of 300,000 to 450,000 distinct CDR3 sequences listed, roughly 25% are singletons. The sample comprised blood. These receptors were taken from a man aged 45-65 years with Graves' hyperthyroidism. Each CDR3 is given without its conserved first and last residue. D genes are given only for firm matches. Size is stated for part of the rows, as once, few or many counts, or as a class when the clone is expanded.

d_call: NA; clone_size: NA; v_call: TRBV6-1; cdr3_aa: ASSWGGSNQPQH
d_call: TRBD1; clone_size: NA; v_call: TRBV12-5; cdr3_aa: ASGSTGVRETQY
d_call: TRBD1; clone_size: NA; v_call: TRBV6-6; cdr3_aa: ASSYLRAGTGDYT
d_call: TRBD2; clone_size: many; v_call: TRBV11-2; cdr3_aa: ASSLTAGRSYEQY
d_call: TRBD2; clone_size: few; v_call: TRBV5-1; cdr3_aa: ASSEIAGGSSYNEQF
d_call: NA; clone_size: many; v_call: TRBV27; cdr3_aa: ASSLSANTYEQY
d_call: NA; clone_size: many; v_call: TRBV11-2; cdr3_aa: ASSPRGRADTQY
d_call: NA; clone_size: NA; v_call: TRBV20-1; cdr3_aa: SARLTHRDKTYYEQY
d_call: NA; clone_size: NA; v_call: TRBV20-1; cdr3_aa: SARDFDIGEQY
d_call: NA; clone_size: NA; v_call: TRBV5-1; cdr3_aa: ASSLARADTQY
d_call: NA; clone_size: NA; v_call: TRBV7-9; cdr3_aa: ASSGRFGEETQY
d_call: NA; clone_size: once; v_call: TRBV20-1; cdr3_aa: SARTAASGADTQY
d_call: NA; clone_size: few; v_call: TRBV9; cdr3_aa: ASSVDDIIYNEQF
d_call: TRBD2; clone_size: many; v_call: TRBV20-1; cdr3_aa: SAPGTSGINEQF
d_call: NA; clone_size: NA; v_call: TRBV2; cdr3_aa: ASSGITRNQPQH
d_call: NA; clone_size: many; v_call: TRBV9; cdr3_aa: ASSRLQSRETQY
d_call: NA; clone_size: few; v_call: TRBV2; cdr3_aa: ASKLGQQF
d_call: TRBD2; clone_size: NA; v_call: TRBV9; cdr3_aa: ASSVSLSGGAYNEQF
d_call: NA; clone_size: few; v_call: TRBV3-1; cdr3_aa: ASTGQINQPQH
d_call: NA; clone_size: few; v_call: TRBV12-5; cdr3_aa: ASGLAGGRETQY
d_call: TRBD1; clone_size: NA; v_call: TRBV10-3; cdr3_aa: AISDSPRDRGSDTQY
d_call: TRBD1; clone_size: few; v_call: TRBV2; cdr3_aa: ASSLGQGSASPLH
d_call: NA; clone_size: many; v_call: TRBV11-3; cdr3_aa: ASSLRRAGPSTDTQY
d_call: TRBD1; clone_size: NA; v_call: TRBV2; cdr3_aa: ASSDRGENQPQH
d_call: NA; clone_size: few; v_call: TRBV9; cdr3_aa: ASSLAHSPQETQY
d_call: NA; clone_size: NA; v_call: TRBV12-3/TRBV12-4; cdr3_aa: ASSRTGYTEAF
d_call: NA; clone_size: once; v_call: TRBV4-1; cdr3_aa: ASNQTPGLTYEQY
d_call: TRBD1; clone_size: NA; v_call: TRBV5-1; cdr3_aa: ASSSQTGQGVRGSYEQY
d_call: TRBD2; clone_size: NA; v_call: TRBV7-3; cdr3_aa: ASSLLASGGPGELF
d_call: NA; clone_size: NA; v_call: TRBV4-2; cdr3_aa: ASSPPGAGNEQF
d_call: NA; clone_size: NA; v_call: TRBV7-4; cdr3_aa: ASSTRQINPYEQY
d_call: NA; clone_size: few; v_call: TRBV12-3/TRBV12-4; cdr3_aa: ASSQPGEVYGYT
d_call: NA; clone_size: many; v_call: TRBV3-1; cdr3_aa: ASSQTRAGELF
d_call: TRBD2; clone_size: NA; v_call: TRBV30; cdr3_aa: AWALAGANTDTQY
d_call: NA; clone_size: once; v_call: TRBV10-2; cdr3_aa: ASSESGPGGYT
d_call: NA; clone_size: few; v_call: TRBV6-6; cdr3_aa: ASSYSEGNYEQY
d_call: TRBD1; clone_size: NA; v_call: TRBV28; cdr3_aa: ASSRGDRFGYGYT
d_call: NA; clone_size: NA; v_call: TRBV12-3/TRBV12-4; cdr3_aa: ASRLISVGELF
d_call: NA; clone_size: few; v_call: TRBV7-3; cdr3_aa: ASSLEPGDYGYT
d_call: TRBD2; clone_size: many; v_call: TRBV20-1; cdr3_aa: SAPPLAGSNEQF
d_call: NA; clone_size: many; v_call: TRBV12-3/TRBV12-4; cdr3_aa: ASSLGQRNMNTEAF